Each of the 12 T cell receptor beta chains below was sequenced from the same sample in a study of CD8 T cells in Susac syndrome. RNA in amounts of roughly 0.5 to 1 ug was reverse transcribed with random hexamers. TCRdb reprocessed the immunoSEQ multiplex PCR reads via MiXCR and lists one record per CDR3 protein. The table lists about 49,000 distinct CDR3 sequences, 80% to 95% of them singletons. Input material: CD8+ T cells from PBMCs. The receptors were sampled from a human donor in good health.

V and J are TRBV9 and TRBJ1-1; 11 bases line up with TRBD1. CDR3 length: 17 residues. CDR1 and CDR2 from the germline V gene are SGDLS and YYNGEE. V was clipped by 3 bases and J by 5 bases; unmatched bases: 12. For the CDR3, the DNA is TGTGCCAGCAGCGCCGCAGGGACAGGGGGAGAAAGGACTGAAGCTTTCTTT. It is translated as CASSAAGTGGERTEAFF.

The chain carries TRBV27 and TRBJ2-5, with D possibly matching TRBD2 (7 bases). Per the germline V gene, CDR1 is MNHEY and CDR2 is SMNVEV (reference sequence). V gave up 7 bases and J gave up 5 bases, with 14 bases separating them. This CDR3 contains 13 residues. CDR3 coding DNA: TGTGCCAGCACGGGGGGCGTCGACGAGACCCAGTACTTC. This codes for CASTGGVDETQYF.

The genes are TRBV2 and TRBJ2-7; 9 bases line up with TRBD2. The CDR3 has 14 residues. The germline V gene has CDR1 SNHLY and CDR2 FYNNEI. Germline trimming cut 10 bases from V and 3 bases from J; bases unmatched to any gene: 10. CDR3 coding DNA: TGTGCCAAGCGAACAGCGGGAGGACGCTACGAGCAGTACTTC. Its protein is CAKRTAGGRYEQYF.

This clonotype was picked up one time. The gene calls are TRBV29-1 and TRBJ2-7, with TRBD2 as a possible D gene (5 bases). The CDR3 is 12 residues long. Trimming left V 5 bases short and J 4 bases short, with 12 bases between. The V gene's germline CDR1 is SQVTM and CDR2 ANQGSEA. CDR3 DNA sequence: TGCAGCGTTTTACTAGGGTTTTACGAGCAGTACTTC. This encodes CSVLLGFYEQYF.

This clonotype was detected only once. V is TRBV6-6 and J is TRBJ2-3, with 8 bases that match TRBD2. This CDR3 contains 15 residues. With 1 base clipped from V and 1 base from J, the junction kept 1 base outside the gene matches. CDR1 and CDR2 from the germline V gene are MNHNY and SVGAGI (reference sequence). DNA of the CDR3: TGTGCCAGCAGTTACTTGCGGGGGGGCACAGATACGCAGTATTTT. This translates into CASSYLRGGTDTQYF.

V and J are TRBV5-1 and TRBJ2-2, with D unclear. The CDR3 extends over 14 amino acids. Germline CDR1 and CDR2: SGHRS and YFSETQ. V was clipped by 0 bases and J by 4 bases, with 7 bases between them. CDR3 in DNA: TGCGCCAGCAGCTTGGACCCTCTCACCGGGGAGCTGTTTTTT. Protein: CASSLDPLTGELFF.

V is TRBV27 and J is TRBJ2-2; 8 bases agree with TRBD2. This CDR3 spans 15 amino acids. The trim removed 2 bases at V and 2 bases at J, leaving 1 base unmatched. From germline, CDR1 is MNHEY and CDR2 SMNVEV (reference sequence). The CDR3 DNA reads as TGTGCCAGCAGTTTACGGGAGGGAAACACCGGGGAGCTGTTTTTT. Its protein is CASSLREGNTGELFF.

The CDR3 protein is CSVVEGLYEQFF. In DNA, the CDR3 is TGCAGCGTTGTGGAGGGACTCTATGAGCAGTTCTTC. This chain links TRBV29-1 with TRBJ2-1, with D possibly matching TRBD2 (6 bases). This CDR3 comprises 12 residues. CDR1 SQVTM and CDR2 ANQGSEA come from the germline V gene. V was trimmed by 4 bases and J by 8 bases, leaving 12 bases between them.

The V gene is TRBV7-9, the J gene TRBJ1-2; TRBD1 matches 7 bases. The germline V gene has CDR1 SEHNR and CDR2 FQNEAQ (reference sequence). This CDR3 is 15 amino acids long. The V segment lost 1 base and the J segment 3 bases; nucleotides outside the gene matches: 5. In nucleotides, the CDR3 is TGTGCCAGCAGCTTAGGACAGGGAATGGACTATGGCTACACCTTC. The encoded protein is CASSLGQGMDYGYTF. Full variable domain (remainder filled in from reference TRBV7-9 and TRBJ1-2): DTGVSQNPRHKITKRGQNVTFRCDPISEHNRLYWYRQTLGQGPEFLTYFQNEAQLEKSRLLSDRFSAERPKGSFSTLEIQRTEQGDSAMYLCASSLGQGMDYGYTFGSGTRLTVV.

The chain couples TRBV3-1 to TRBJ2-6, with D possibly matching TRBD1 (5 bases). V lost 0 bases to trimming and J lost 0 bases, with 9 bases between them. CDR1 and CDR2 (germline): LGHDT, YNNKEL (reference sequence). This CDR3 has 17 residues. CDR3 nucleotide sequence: TGTGCCAGCAGCCAAGACAGGGCGAACTCTGGGGCCAACGTCCTGACTTTC. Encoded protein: CASSQDRANSGANVLTF.

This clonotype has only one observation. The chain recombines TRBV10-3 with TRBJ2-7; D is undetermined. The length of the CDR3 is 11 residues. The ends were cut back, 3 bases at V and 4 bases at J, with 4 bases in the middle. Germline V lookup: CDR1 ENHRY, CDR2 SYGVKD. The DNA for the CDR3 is TGTGCCATCAGTGACGGGTACGAGCAGTACTTC. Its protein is CAISDGYEQYF.

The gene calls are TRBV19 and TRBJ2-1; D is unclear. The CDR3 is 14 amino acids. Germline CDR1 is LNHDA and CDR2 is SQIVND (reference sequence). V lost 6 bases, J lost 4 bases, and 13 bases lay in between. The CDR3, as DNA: TGTGCCAGTAGCTCCCAGGCCAGGTACAATGAGCAGTTCTTC. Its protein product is CASSSQARYNEQFF.